Below, 25 T cell receptor beta chains from the same sample are listed, as sequenced in a study of shared clonotypes between healthy human individuals. The protocol was immunoSEQ multiplex PCR, while the TCRdb copy is restricted to in-frame clones and leaves out a portion. The sample consists of roughly 640,000 clones, roughly 97% of them appearing once. Source material: naive CD4+ T cells sorted from blood. Regarding subset: CD45RA+ positively selected. Source of these receptors: a woman in her twenties or thirties in good health.

The count of this clone is one. The genes are TRBV14 and TRBJ2-1, with 8 bases that match TRBD2. V trimming: 3 bases; J trimming: 9 bases; junction bases outside the gene matches: 10. This CDR3 contains 15 residues. The germline V gene has CDR1 SGHDN and CDR2 FVKESK. The chain's CDR3 is CASSHRASGSLEQFF. The CDR3 DNA follows: TGTGCCAGCAGCCATAGGGCTAGCGGGTCGCTTGAGCAGTTCTTC.

The chain carries TRBV27 and TRBJ2-1; D gene uncertain. The V end lost 7 bases, the J end lost 0 bases, and 10 bases lay between the germline ends. The CDR3 consists of 14 residues. CDR1 is MNHEY and CDR2 is SMNVEV in the germline V gene (reference sequence). CDR3 amino acids: CASKGGSSYNEQFF. Here the CDR3 DNA reads TGTGCCAGCAAGGGCGGCAGCTCCTACAATGAGCAGTTCTTC.

This chain uses TRBV7-3 with TRBJ2-3, with TRBD2 identical over 9 bases. The CDR3 length is 16 residues. CDR1 is SGHTA, CDR2 FQGTGA, per germline. The V and J ends lost 1 base and 6 bases, in that order; junction bases with no gene match: 8. CDR3 sequence reads: CASSLNSGGRGDTQYF. DNA for the CDR3: TGTGCCAGCAGCTTAAATTCGGGCGGGAGGGGCGATACGCAGTATTTT.

V gene TRBV30 combines with J gene TRBJ2-7, with a tentative D call TRBD1 (7 bases). The CDR3 length is 15 residues. CDR1 GTSNPN and CDR2 SVGIG come from the germline V gene (reference sequence). The V end was cut by 3 bases, the J end by 4 bases, with 19 bases between. The CDR3 reads CAWSLTGRIPYEQYF. CDR3 DNA sequence: TGTGCCTGGAGCTTGACAGGGAGGATTCCTTACGAGCAGTACTTC.

As for this clone: The germline gene is not matched at one end of the junction; a read error may be the cause. The same CDR3 is also encoded by other DNA sequences in this sample. The V and J genes are TRBV5-4 and TRBJ2-1; D remains unclear. This CDR3 spans 13 amino acids. Germline lookup yields CDR1 SGHNT and CDR2 YYREEE (reference sequence). The CDR3 is CASSLDSNNEQFF. CDR3 nucleotides: TGTGCCAGCAGCTTGGACTCCAACAATGAGCAGTTCTTC.

The CDR3 nucleotides read TGCGCCAGCAGAACCCCGGGACAGGGCTATGGCTACACCTTC. It encodes CASRTPGQGYGYTF. V and J are TRBV4-1 and TRBJ1-2; 9 nucleotides match TRBD1. The V gene end was trimmed by 6 bases and the J gene end by 4 bases; junction bases not matched to a gene: 6. Looked up from germline, CDR1 is MGHRA and CDR2 is YSYEKL. The CDR3 has 14 amino acids.

The chain combines TRBV2 with TRBJ2-5; no clear D. Germline values: CDR1 SNHLY, CDR2 FYNNEI. Trimming removed 6 bases at V and 5 bases at J, with 4 bases between. This CDR3 has 10 residues. For the CDR3, the DNA is TGTGCCAGCAGCTTGGAGACCCAGTACTTC. Translation gives CASSLETQYF. Combining the CDR3 with reference TRBV2 and TRBJ2-5 gives the whole variable domain EPEVTQTPSHQVTQMGQEVILRCVPISNHLYFYWYRQILGQKVEFLVSFYNNEISEKSEIFDDQFSVERPDGSNFTLKIRSTKLEDSAMYFCASSLETQYFGPGTRLLVL.

Written as DNA, the CDR3 is TGCGCCAGCAGCCAAGGGGCGCCCCGGGACCTTCGCGCTGAAGCTTTCTTT. It is translated as CASSQGAPRDLRAEAFF. The chain joins TRBV4-1 to TRBJ1-1, with D perhaps matching TRBD1 (5 bases). Germline assignment: CDR1 MGHRA and CDR2 YSYEKL. The V end lost 1 base, the J end lost 6 bases, and 21 bases lay between the germline ends. CDR3 length: 17 amino acids.

The chain combines TRBV5-1 with TRBJ2-7; 7 positions agree with TRBD2. Trimming removed 3 bases from V and 2 bases from J; junction bases left unmatched: 5. This CDR3 has 14 amino acids. Per the germline V gene, CDR1 is SGHRS and CDR2 is YFSETQ. The chain's CDR3 is CASSSTGTTYEQYF. In nucleotides, the CDR3 is TGCGCCAGCAGCTCCACCGGGACTACCTACGAGCAGTACTTC.

The CDR3 sequence: CASSPQGWEISPLHF. As DNA, the CDR3 is TGTGCCAGCAGTCCCCAGGGTTGGGAAATTTCACCCCTCCACTTT. The chain combines TRBV27 with TRBJ1-6, with D possibly being TRBD1 (5 bases). The germline V gene has CDR1 MNHEY and CDR2 SMNVEV (reference sequence). CDR3 length equals 15 residues. V lost 5 bases to trimming and J lost 9 bases, with 17 bases between them.

Comment on this clone: The same CDR3 is also encoded by other DNA sequences in this sample. Here the CDR3 reads CASSRQSSGNTIYF. In nucleotides, the CDR3 is TGTGCCAGCAGCCGACAGTCTTCTGGAAACACCATATATTTT. The chain combines TRBV7-2 with TRBJ1-3, with a tentative D call TRBD1 (5 bases). This CDR3 has 14 amino acids. V lost 5 bases, J lost 1 base, and 9 bases lay in between. CDR1 is SGHTA, CDR2 FQGNSA, per germline.

V and J are TRBV2 and TRBJ1-1, with TRBD1 matching over 7 bases. The germline gives CDR1 SNHLY, CDR2 FYNNEI. After removal of 8 bases from V and 0 bases from J, the junction contained 3 bases not matched to a gene. CDR3 length equals 13 residues. This chain's CDR3 is CASQGQMNTEAFF. CDR3 DNA sequence: TGTGCCAGCCAGGGACAGATGAACACTGAAGCTTTCTTT.

The CDR3 region is CASSLPGQGPPGNTIYF. The DNA for the CDR3 is TGTGCCAGCAGCCTCCCGGGACAGGGACCGCCTGGAAACACCATATATTTT. V and J are TRBV5-4 and TRBJ1-3; TRBD1 matches 9 bases. Germline V gives CDR1 SGHNT, CDR2 YYREEE (reference sequence). The CDR3 has 17 residues. The junction had 10 bases not matched to a gene; V was cut back by 4 bases and J by 2 bases.

V is TRBV28 and J is TRBJ2-2; the D gene is possibly TRBD1 (5 bases). V lost 7 bases and J 0 bases, leaving 18 bases between the germline ends. The V gene's germline CDR1 is MDHEN and CDR2 SYDVKM. The CDR3 consists of 17 residues. CDR3 region: CASKVSYRTTNTGELFF. The DNA for the CDR3 is TGTGCCAGCAAGGTTAGTTATCGGACAACGAACACCGGGGAGCTGTTTTTT.

The genes are TRBV5-1 and TRBJ2-3, with D uncertain. The CDR3 has 15 residues. The germline V and J ends were trimmed by 3 bases and 2 bases, with 13 bases remaining between them. Germline V gives CDR1 SGHRS, CDR2 YFSETQ. CDR3 region: CASSYLSPDTDTQYF. CDR3 nucleotides: TGCGCCAGCAGCTACCTTTCCCCGGACACAGATACGCAGTATTTT.

The chain joins TRBV28 to TRBJ1-5; D is ambiguous. V dropped 5 bases and J dropped 4 bases, with 12 bases sitting between them. The CDR3 is 14 residues long. Germline assignment: CDR1 MDHEN and CDR2 SYDVKM. CDR3 sequence reads: CASSPSLGNQPQHF. CDR3 DNA: TGTGCCAGCAGTCCTAGCCTGGGGAATCAGCCCCAGCATTTT. Filled out from reference TRBV28 and TRBJ1-5, the complete variable domain reads DVKVTQSSRYLVKRTGEKVFLECVQDMDHENMFWYRQDPGLGLRLIYFSYDVKMKEKGDIPEGYSVSREKKERFSLILESASTNQTSMYLCASSPSLGNQPQHFGDGTRLSIL.

The V gene is TRBV5-4, the J gene TRBJ2-5, with 10 bases identical to TRBD1. The V gene end was trimmed by 3 bases and the J gene end by 11 bases; junction bases not matched to a gene: 10. The CDR3 has 14 amino acids. Per the germline V gene, CDR1 is SGHNT and CDR2 is YYREEE (reference sequence). The CDR3 reads CASSWRGQGYVQYF. The CDR3 DNA sequence: TGTGCCAGCAGCTGGCGGGGACAGGGGTACGTGCAGTACTTC.

This clone occurred once. This rearrangement joins TRBV5-1 to TRBJ2-2; possible D gene TRBD2, 5 bases. The CDR3 sequence is 14 residues long. Trimming stripped 4 bases from V and 5 bases from J, with 12 bases between. Germline CDR1 is SGHRS and CDR2 is YFSETQ. This CDR3 reads CASSGGSITGELFF. The CDR3 region has the DNA TGCGCCAGCAGCGGCGGGTCGATAACCGGGGAGCTGTTTTTT.

The rearrangement joins TRBV29-1 to TRBJ2-7; either TRBD1 or TRBD2 may fit D (5 bases each). Between the trimmed V and J ends, which lost 7 bases and 3 bases, there was a span of 16 bases. The CDR3 is 13 amino acids. Germline lookup yields CDR1 SQVTM and CDR2 ANQGSEA. The CDR3 is CSAEGQGIYEQYF. In DNA, the CDR3 is TGCAGCGCCGAGGGGCAGGGTATCTACGAGCAGTACTTC.

The chain is built from TRBV29-1 and TRBJ1-1; 8 bases are shared with TRBD1. J lost 5 bases, V lost 6 bases, and 20 bases had no gene match. Germline CDR1 is SQVTM and CDR2 is ANQGSEA. CDR3 length: 17 residues. Written as DNA, the CDR3 is TGCAGCGTACGGAAGTCTAGGGGACAGGCCTTCTTGACTGAAGCTTTCTTT. Translation gives CSVRKSRGQAFLTEAFF.

This chain joins TRBV13 and TRBJ2-7; no clear D. Trimming shortened V by 2 bases and J by 4 bases, and 6 bases separated the two germline ends. Germline CDR1 and CDR2: PRHDT and FYEKMQ (reference sequence). The CDR3 runs 12 residues. CDR3 coding DNA: TGTGCCAGCAGCTTAATGGGATACGAGCAGTACTTC. Encoded protein: CASSLMGYEQYF.

This clone was picked up one time. The chain employs TRBV7-8 and TRBJ1-1; D uncertain. Germline V gene lookup returns CDR1 SGHVS and CDR2 FQNEAQ. The CDR3 has 15 residues. The V and J ends lost 2 bases and 1 base respectively, with 11 bases between them. CDR3 residues: CASSLKSLRNTEAFF. CDR3 DNA: TGTGCCAGCAGCTTAAAGAGTCTCAGGAACACTGAAGCTTTCTTT.

The chain combines TRBV27 with TRBJ2-1; 7 positions match TRBD2. J was trimmed by 0 bases and V by 7 bases; bases with no gene match: 9. Germline loops: CDR1 MNHEY, CDR2 SMNVEV (reference sequence). The CDR3 contains 16 residues. For the CDR3, the DNA is TGTGCCAGCAACACAATAGCGGGCCGCTCCTACAATGAGCAGTTCTTC. It yields the protein CASNTIAGRSYNEQFF.

The chain couples TRBV10-3 to TRBJ2-7, with 10 bases matching TRBD2. Germline values: CDR1 ENHRY, CDR2 SYGVKD. The trim removed 3 bases at V and 1 base at J, leaving 6 bases unmatched. This CDR3 has 16 amino acids. This chain's CDR3 is CAISEPSGSRSYEQYF. The DNA of the CDR3 is TGTGCCATCAGTGAACCTAGCGGGAGTAGGTCCTACGAGCAGTACTTC.

This clone was counted a few times. The chain recombines TRBV19 with TRBJ1-1, with 8 bases that match TRBD1. The J segment lost 3 bases and the V segment lost 6 bases, leaving 6 bases of the junction unmatched. Germline V gene sequence: CDR1 LNHDA, CDR2 SQIVND (reference sequence). The CDR3 has 14 residues. CDR3 region: CASRTGVGDTEAFF. The CDR3 region has the DNA TGTGCCAGTAGGACAGGGGTAGGGGACACTGAAGCTTTCTTT.